This TCR beta chain appears in the sequencing data of a study of blood T cell repertoires in COVID-19. Germline V gene sequence: CDR1 SGHTA, CDR2 FQGNSA. The CDR3 loop spans 15 amino acids. The V end lost 1 base, the J end lost 3 bases, and 10 bases lay between the germline ends. Donors in Cohort 3 counted as recovered after two negative PCRs, clearance, or symptom resolution. TCRdb keeps only in-frame clones here, not all; method: immunoSEQ multiplex PCR. The sample contains almost 250,000 clones, approximately 86% of which appear only once. This receptor was taken from a woman aged 50 to 60 who had recovered from COVID-19. The chain uses TRBV7-2 and TRBJ1-5, with no clear D. Sequenced input: PBMCs or T cells enriched from blood (not recorded which). The CDR3 protein is CASSLDSDFNQPQHF. The DNA for the CDR3 is TGTGCCAGCAGCTTAGACTCCGACTTCAATCAGCCCCAGCATTTT.